This TCR beta chain was sequenced in a study of T-cell reconstitution after alpha-beta-depleted transplantation in children. Unmatched junction bases numbered 5, after V lost 6 bases and J lost 5 bases. Per germline, CDR1 DFQATT and CDR2 SNEGSKA (reference sequence). The CDR3 has 13 amino acids. Preparing the TCRbeta library involved the use of unique molecular identifiers. TCRdb processed the PCR reads anew with MiXCR; each CDR3 protein has one entry. The sample holds 75,000 to 80,000 distinct CDR3 sequences; roughly 20% are singletons and the top ten take around half. Study-wide results and caveats: Surviving recipient cells, namely T cells and thymic progenitors, were the source of high day-60 TCRbeta diversity in some patients. T-cell counts and diversity at one year following transplant were attributed mainly to newly produced T cells.

Turning to this clonotype: No antigen is known for it.

Material: PBMCs, mostly from graft donor cells, obtained 360 days after TCRalphabeta/CD19-depleted stem cell transplant. The chain combines TRBV20-1 with TRBJ2-2; 8 nucleotides agree with TRBD1. The TCR originated in a male patient between 2 and 9 years old who had a stem cell transplant for acute lymphoblastic leukemia, so the T cells may come from the graft donor. CDR3 in amino acids: CSARRTGTGELFF. CDR3 bases: TGCAGTGCCCGGCGGACAGGGACCGGGGAGCTGTTTTTT.